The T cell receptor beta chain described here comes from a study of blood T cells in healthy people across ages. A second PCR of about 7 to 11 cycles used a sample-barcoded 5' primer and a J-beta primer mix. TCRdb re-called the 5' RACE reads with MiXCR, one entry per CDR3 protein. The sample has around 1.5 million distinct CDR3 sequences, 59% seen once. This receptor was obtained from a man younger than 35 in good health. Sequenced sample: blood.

Here the CDR3 reads CSAYITGSGDYGYTF. The CDR3 DNA follows: TGCAGCGCCTATATTACAGGTTCCGGCGACTATGGCTACACCTTC. This sequence joins TRBV29-1 and TRBJ1-2; possible D gene TRBD1, 5 bases. The CDR3 consists of 15 residues. Trimming removed 7 bases from V and 3 bases from J, with 21 bases in between. Per the germline V gene, CDR1 is SQVTM and CDR2 is ANQGSEA.